One and the same sample provided the 31 T cell receptor beta chains below, sequenced in a study of cytomegalovirus exposure and HLA in healthy donors. It was with 60 Vbeta and 13 Jbeta primers that the PCR ran. The method was immunoSEQ multiplex PCR; TCRdb's version includes in-frame clones alone and lacks a portion of them. The table has 55,000 to 80,000 clones, 70% to 75% seen once. Input material: PBMCs. The receptors shown here come from a woman in her twenties or thirties in good health and CMV-seropositive.

In this sample, this clone turned up a few times. The V call is TRBV6-5, the J call TRBJ1-1; D ambiguous. CDR3 length: 13 amino acids. From germline, CDR1 is MNHEY and CDR2 SVGAGI. V was shortened by 2 bases and J by 6 bases, with 10 bases between the two germline ends. The CDR3 is CASSYGLYAEAFF. The CDR3 DNA reads as TGTGCCAGCAGTTACGGACTCTATGCTGAAGCTTTCTTT.

The V and J genes are TRBV20-1 and TRBJ1-2, with D possibly matching TRBD1 (6 bases). The CDR3 covers 11 residues. Trimming took off 3 bases at V and 13 bases at J, with 15 bases between the two ends. Germline V CDR1 and CDR2: DFQATT, SNEGSKA (reference sequence). Here the CDR3 reads CSASPGTSRTF. The CDR3 nucleotides read TGCAGTGCTAGCCCCGGGACAAGCCGCACCTTC.

V usage is TRBV5-1 and J usage is TRBJ2-1; 7 bases are a match to TRBD2. The V gene's germline CDR1 is SGHRS and CDR2 YFSETQ. CDR3 length: 14 residues. V dropped 5 bases and J dropped 5; count of bases not matched to a gene: 7. CDR3 DNA sequence: TGCGCCAGCAGAATGGCTAGCGGAAACAATGAGCAGTTCTTC. Residues: CASRMASGNNEQFF.

V gene TRBV6-6 combines with J gene TRBJ2-5; weak D call: TRBD2 (7 bases). V lost 7 bases and J 1 base, leaving 16 bases between the germline ends. The CDR3 totals 15 residues. Germline V gene data show CDR1 as MNHNY and CDR2 as SVGAGI (reference sequence). DNA of the CDR3: TGTGCCAGCACCCAAGTAAGGGGGGGCCAAGAGACCCAGTACTTC. Its protein is CASTQVRGGQETQYF.

V gene TRBV5-4 combines with J gene TRBJ1-2; D uncertain. V lost 4 bases and J lost 2, with 9 bases in between. CDR1 is SGHNT and CDR2 is YYREEE in the germline V gene (reference sequence). This CDR3 comprises 13 residues. The DNA of the CDR3 is TGTGCCAGCAGCCCCCTTTTAAACTATGGCTACACCTTC. This sequence encodes CASSPLLNYGYTF.

The chain couples TRBV9 to TRBJ1-2; unclear D gene. Germline assignment: CDR1 SGDLS and CDR2 YYNGEE. This CDR3 comprises 12 residues. Trimming left V 1 base short and J 7 bases short, with 8 bases between. The CDR3 DNA sequence: TGTGCCAGCAGCGTACCCTCGGGTGGCTACACCTTC. It translates to CASSVPSGGYTF. Combining the CDR3 with reference TRBV9 and TRBJ1-2 gives the whole variable domain DSGVTQTPKHLITATGQRVTLRCSPRSGDLSVYWYQQSLDQGLQFLIQYYNGEERAKGNILERFSAQQFPDLHSELNLSSLELGDSALYFCASSVPSGGYTFGSGTRLTVV.

The chain is built from TRBV29-1 and TRBJ2-6; D is possibly TRBD2 (5 bases). Germline V gene lookup returns CDR1 SQVTM and CDR2 ANQGSEA. Trimming shortened V by 6 bases and J by 0 bases, and 9 bases separated the two germline ends. The CDR3 covers 14 residues. The CDR3 here is CSVREGSGANVLTF. The CDR3 DNA is TGCAGCGTGAGAGAGGGCTCTGGGGCCAACGTCCTGACTTTC.

The V gene is TRBV29-1, the J gene TRBJ1-1, with TRBD1 matching 8 bases. The CDR3 has 15 residues. Trimming removed 7 bases from V and 1 base from J; junction bases left unmatched: 11. CDR1 and CDR2 from the germline V gene are SQVTM and ANQGSEA. CDR3 DNA: TGCAGCGGTACAGGGGGAAGTAGGAAGAACACTGAAGCTTTCTTT. It is translated as CSGTGGSRKNTEAFF. The full variable domain, rest sourced from reference TRBV29-1 and TRBJ1-1, is SAVISQKPSRDICQRGTSLTIQCQVDSQVTMMFWYRQQPGQSLTLIATANQGSEATYESGFVIDKFPISRPNLTFSTLTVSNMSPEDSSIYLCSGTGGSRKNTEAFFGQGTRLTVV.

This chain links TRBV7-3 with TRBJ2-7, with 7 bases identical to TRBD1. The CDR3 is made up of 15 amino acids. The V gene's germline CDR1 is SGHTA and CDR2 FQGTGA. Trimming took 5 bases from V and 5 from J; bases not matched to a gene: 12. CDR3 sequence (DNA): TGTGCCAGCAGCCTCTTCAGGACAGGTGGACACGAGCAGTACTTC. Its translation: CASSLFRTGGHEQYF.

The V and J genes are TRBV29-1 and TRBJ1-2, with a tentative D call TRBD1 (6 bases). V was cut by 4 bases and J by 7 bases, with 13 bases left in between. This CDR3 region has 12 residues. Germline CDR1 reads SQVTM; CDR2 reads ANQGSEA. The CDR3 loop is CSVVRGRGGYTF. CDR3 nucleotides: TGCAGCGTTGTCAGGGGAAGAGGTGGCTACACCTTC.

This chain uses TRBV5-6 with TRBJ1-2; no clear D gene. The V and J ends lost 2 bases and 8 bases respectively, with 13 bases between them. This CDR3 region has 13 residues. CDR1 and CDR2 (germline): SGHDT, YYEEEE. The CDR3: CASSLGQAGGYTF. The CDR3 DNA reads as TGTGCCAGCAGCTTAGGCCAGGCGGGGGGCTACACCTTC.

The J gene is TRBJ2-1, the V gene TRBV7-3; 7 bases align to TRBD1. Germline CDR1 is SGHTA and CDR2 is FQGTGA. The CDR3 is 14 residues long. Trimming cost V 2 bases and J 7 bases; bases outside gene matches: 5. In DNA, the CDR3 is TGTGCCAGCAGCTTAGAGGGGGCGAAAAATGAGCAGTTCTTC. Residues: CASSLEGAKNEQFF.

V and J are TRBV9 and TRBJ2-3, with 7 positions matching TRBD2. CDR1 and CDR2 (germline): SGDLS, YYNGEE. This CDR3 contains 15 residues. After removal of 0 bases from V and 3 bases from J, the junction contained 4 bases not matched to a gene. The CDR3 loop is CASSVGLAETDTQYF. The CDR3, as DNA: TGTGCCAGCAGCGTAGGCCTAGCGGAAACAGATACGCAGTATTTT.

The sample holds a few counts of this clone. The chain employs TRBV19 and TRBJ2-7; possible D gene TRBD1, 5 bases. The germline V and J ends were trimmed by 3 bases and 2 bases, with 11 bases remaining between them. The CDR3 is 14 residues long. CDR1 is LNHDA, CDR2 SQIVND, per germline (reference sequence). CDR3 DNA sequence: TGTGCCAGTAGTATGGGTCAGGGTCCCTACGAGCAGTACTTC. Its translation: CASSMGQGPYEQYF.

This chain joins TRBV5-4 and TRBJ2-1; D possibly corresponds to TRBD1 (5 bases). CDR1 and CDR2 (germline): SGHNT, YYREEE (reference sequence). The CDR3 covers 11 residues. With 3 bases removed from V and 10 bases from J, the gap between germline ends came to 8 bases. As DNA, the CDR3 is TGTGCCAGCAGCTCGTACAGGGAGCAGTTCTTC. Amino acids: CASSSYREQFF.

CDR3 DNA sequence: TGTGCCATCAGGCCAGAAGACAGGGCGAACTATGGCTACACCTTC. Its protein product is CAIRPEDRANYGYTF. The chain carries TRBV10-3 and TRBJ1-2; 7 nucleotides agree with TRBD1. The germline V gene has CDR1 ENHRY and CDR2 SYGVKD. V shed 6 bases and J 2 bases; nucleotides not matched to a gene: 9. The CDR3 runs 15 residues.

The V call is TRBV29-1, the J call TRBJ1-1; 9 bases are shared with TRBD1. The V gene's germline CDR1 is SQVTM and CDR2 ANQGSEA. V shed 7 bases, J shed 5 bases, and the junction held 5 bases outside the gene matches. The CDR3 totals 12 residues. The CDR3 DNA follows: TGCAGCGCAGGGACAGGGAGGACTGAAGCTTTCTTT. Translation gives CSAGTGRTEAFF.

The gene calls are TRBV29-1 and TRBJ1-1, with D unclear. V gave up 7 bases and J gave up 0 bases, with 9 bases separating them. Looked up from germline, CDR1 is SQVTM and CDR2 is ANQGSEA. CDR3 length: 12 amino acids. CDR3 sequence reads: CSARLLNTEAFF. DNA for the CDR3: TGCAGCGCCAGACTTTTGAACACTGAAGCTTTCTTT.

V and J are TRBV19 and TRBJ1-1; TRBD1 matches 8 bases. CDR1 and CDR2 (germline): LNHDA, SQIVND (reference sequence). The CDR3 runs 16 residues. V dropped 1 base and J dropped 6; count of bases not matched to a gene: 10. CDR3 bases: TGTGCCAGTAGTATAGGGGGCAGGCAGGGGGCTGCTGAAGCTTTCTTT. It codes for CASSIGGRQGAAEAFF.

This rearrangement joins TRBV9 to TRBJ1-1; D unresolved. Germline V gives CDR1 SGDLS, CDR2 YYNGEE. Deletions cut 0 bases from V and 4 bases from J, with 7 bases between. This CDR3 spans 13 amino acids. In DNA, the CDR3 is TGTGCCAGCAGCGTAGCCGCAGGCACTGAAGCTTTCTTT. It is translated as CASSVAAGTEAFF.

V usage is TRBV7-3 and J usage is TRBJ2-3, with D maybe TRBD1 (5 bases). Germline CDR1 SGHTA, CDR2 FQGTGA. CDR3 length: 15 residues. V was shortened by 5 bases and J by 2 bases, with 14 bases between the two germline ends. The CDR3 DNA sequence: TGTGCCAGCAGCCCCCGCCAGGGTATCACAGATACGCAGTATTTT. Protein: CASSPRQGITDTQYF.

The V and J genes are TRBV6-5 and TRBJ2-7; 10 bases are shared with TRBD2. Germline V gene sequence: CDR1 MNHEY, CDR2 SVGAGI. Trimming at V came to 2 bases and at J to 4 bases, leaving 2 bases not matched to a gene. This CDR3 has 14 residues. CDR3 nucleotide sequence: TGTGCCAGCAGTTACGGACTAGCGGAGTACGAGCAGTACTTC. This translates into CASSYGLAEYEQYF.

This chain uses TRBV7-9 with TRBJ2-5; 11 positions match TRBD1. Unmatched junction bases numbered 3, after V lost 3 bases and J lost 6 bases. Germline-derived CDR1 and CDR2 are SEHNR and FQNEAQ (reference sequence). This CDR3 has 14 amino acids. The CDR3 DNA reads TGTGCCAGCAGCTTGGACAGGGGGCAACAGACCCAGTACTTC. This codes for CASSLDRGQQTQYF.

This chain uses TRBV7-9 with TRBJ2-2; D gene unclear. This CDR3 contains 14 residues. V was trimmed by 1 base and J by 1 base, leaving 4 bases between them. From germline, CDR1 is SEHNR and CDR2 FQNEAQ (reference sequence). Written as DNA, the CDR3 is TGTGCCAGCAGCTTAGGACAGAACACCGGGGAGCTGTTTTTT. Amino acids: CASSLGQNTGELFF.

The J gene is TRBJ1-5, the V gene TRBV4-2; no definite D call. The CDR3 runs 16 residues. V was pared by 0 bases and J by 9 bases, with 18 bases between. Germline assignment: CDR1 LGHNA and CDR2 YNFKEQ. CDR3 DNA sequence: TGTGCCAGCAGCCAAGATAGGGAGGCCCCGAGTAGGCCCCAGCATTTT. The encoded protein is CASSQDREAPSRPQHF.

The chain recombines TRBV25-1 with TRBJ2-7, with D unclear. Per the germline V gene, CDR1 is MGHDK and CDR2 is SYGVNS. CDR3 length equals 13 residues. The germline V and J ends were trimmed by 3 bases and 0 bases, with 6 bases remaining between them. The chain's CDR3 is CASSDPFSYEQYF. The CDR3 DNA is TGTGCCAGCAGTGATCCCTTCTCCTACGAGCAGTACTTC.

The chain couples TRBV30 to TRBJ2-7; TRBD1 matches at 11 bases. CDR1 is GTSNPN and CDR2 is SVGIG in the germline V gene (reference sequence). After removal of 5 bases from V and 4 bases from J, the junction contained 4 bases not matched to a gene. The CDR3 is made up of 13 amino acids. The CDR3 DNA is TGTGCCTGGTTGGACAGGGGGCTTTACGAGCAGTACTTC. Its translation is CAWLDRGLYEQYF.

This chain joins TRBV7-9 and TRBJ2-5, with 11 bases that match TRBD2. V gave up 3 bases and J gave up 1 base; unmatched junction bases: 4. This CDR3 region has 16 residues. Germline CDR1 is SEHNR and CDR2 is FQNEAQ (reference sequence). The CDR3 DNA is TGTGCCAGCAGCTTGAGACTAGCGGGACCCCAAGAGACCCAGTACTTC. Translating it yields CASSLRLAGPQETQYF.

This clone has more than one count but fewer than ten. V usage is TRBV5-1 and J usage is TRBJ1-1; possible D gene TRBD1, 6 bases. This CDR3 region has 17 residues. V dropped 0 bases and J dropped 4 bases, with 19 bases sitting between them. In germline, CDR1 is SGHRS, CDR2 YFSETQ. Written as DNA, the CDR3 is TGCGCCAGCAGCTTGGGGGGGGGCAGTCGAGGTATCACTGAAGCTTTCTTT. Translating it yields CASSLGGGSRGITEAFF.

CDR3 sequence: CALGVAGTDTQYF. Written as DNA, the CDR3 is TGTGCCTTAGGAGTAGCGGGAACAGATACGCAGTATTTT. This chain uses TRBV30 with TRBJ2-3; 8 bases line up with TRBD2. The CDR3 has 13 residues. Trimming cost V 7 bases and J 3 bases; bases outside gene matches: 6. The V gene's germline CDR1 is GTSNPN and CDR2 SVGIG (reference sequence). Full variable domain (rest looked up from reference TRBV30 and TRBJ2-3): SQTIHQWPATLVQPVGSPLSLECTVEGTSNPNLYWYRQAAGRGLQLLFYSVGIGQISSEVPQNLSASRPQDRQFILSSKKLLLSDSGFYLCALGVAGTDTQYFGPGTRLTVL.

CDR3 in amino acids: CASSSLGGKDEQFF. CDR3 in DNA: TGCGCCAGCAGCTCTCTAGGGGGTAAGGATGAGCAGTTCTTC. This chain uses TRBV4-1 with TRBJ2-1, with D perhaps matching TRBD1 (6 bases). The CDR3 has 14 residues. Between the trimmed V and J ends, which lost 5 bases and 8 bases, there was a span of 16 bases. CDR1 is MGHRA and CDR2 is YSYEKL in the germline V gene.